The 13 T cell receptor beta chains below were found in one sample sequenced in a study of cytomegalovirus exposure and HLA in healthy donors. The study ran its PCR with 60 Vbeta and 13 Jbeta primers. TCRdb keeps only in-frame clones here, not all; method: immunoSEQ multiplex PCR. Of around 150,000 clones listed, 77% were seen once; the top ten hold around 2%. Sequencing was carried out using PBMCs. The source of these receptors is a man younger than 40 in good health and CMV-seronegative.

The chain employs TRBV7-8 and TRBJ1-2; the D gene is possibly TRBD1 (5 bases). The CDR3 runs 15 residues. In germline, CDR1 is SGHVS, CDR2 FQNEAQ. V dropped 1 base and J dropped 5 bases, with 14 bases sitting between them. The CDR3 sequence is CASSLVPGQKYGYTF. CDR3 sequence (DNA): TGTGCCAGCAGCTTAGTGCCAGGGCAGAAATATGGCTACACCTTC.

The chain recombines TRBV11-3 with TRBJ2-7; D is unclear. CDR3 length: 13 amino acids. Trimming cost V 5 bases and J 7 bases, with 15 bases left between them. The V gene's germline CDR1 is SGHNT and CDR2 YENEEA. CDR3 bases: TGTGCCAGCAGCCCCTGGCCTGGTTGGGAGCAGTACTTC. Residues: CASSPWPGWEQYF. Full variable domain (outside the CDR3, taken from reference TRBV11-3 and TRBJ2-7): EAGVVQSPRYKIIEKKQPVAFWCNPISGHNTLYWYLQNLGQGPELLIRYENEEAVDDSQLPKDRFSAERLKGVDSTLKIQPAELGDSAVYLCASSPWPGWEQYFGPGTRLTVT.

The CDR3 nucleotides read TGTGCCAGCACTTTAGGGACTACCTCCTACGAGCAGTACTTC. Translation gives CASTLGTTSYEQYF. The chain uses TRBV5-4 and TRBJ2-7, with 7 bases that match TRBD2. CDR1 is SGHNT, CDR2 YYREEE, per germline (reference sequence). Trimming cost V 6 bases and J 0 bases; bases outside gene matches: 6. The CDR3 has 14 residues.

The DNA for the CDR3 is TGTGCCAGCAGTTACAGGGAGAGCCTCTACGAGCAGTACTTC. Translated: CASSYRESLYEQYF. The chain has TRBV28 and TRBJ2-7; possibly TRBD1 for D (6 bases). This CDR3 is built from 14 residues. Germline V gene lookup returns CDR1 MDHEN and CDR2 SYDVKM. Trimming took off 4 bases at V and 3 bases at J, with 13 bases between the two ends.

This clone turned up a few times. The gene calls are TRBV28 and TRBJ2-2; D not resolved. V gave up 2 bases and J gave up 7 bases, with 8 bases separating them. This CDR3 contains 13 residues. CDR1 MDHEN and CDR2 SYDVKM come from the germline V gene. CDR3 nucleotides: TGTGCCAGCAGTTTAGCGGATCTCGGGGAGCTGTTTTTT. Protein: CASSLADLGELFF.

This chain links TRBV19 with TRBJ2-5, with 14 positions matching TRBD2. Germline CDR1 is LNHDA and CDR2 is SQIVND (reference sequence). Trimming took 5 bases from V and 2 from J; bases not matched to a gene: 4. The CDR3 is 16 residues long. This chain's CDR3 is CASSPRTSGRQETQYF. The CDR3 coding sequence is TGTGCCAGTAGTCCGAGGACTAGCGGGAGGCAAGAGACCCAGTACTTC.

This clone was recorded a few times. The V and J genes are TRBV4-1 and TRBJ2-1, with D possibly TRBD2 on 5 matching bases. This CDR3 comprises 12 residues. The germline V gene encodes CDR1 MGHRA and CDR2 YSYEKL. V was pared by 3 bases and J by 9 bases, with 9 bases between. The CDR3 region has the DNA TGCGCCAGCAGCCATCCACGGGGTGAGCAGTTCTTC. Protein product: CASSHPRGEQFF.

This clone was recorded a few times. The CDR3 DNA follows: TGTGCCAGCAGTTCCACGGGACATTACACTGAAGCTTTCTTT. Protein: CASSSTGHYTEAFF. This chain uses TRBV6-5 with TRBJ1-1; D may be TRBD1 (6 bases). With 4 bases removed from V and 3 bases from J, the gap between germline ends came to 12 bases. The CDR3 length is 14 residues. Germline values: CDR1 MNHEY, CDR2 SVGAGI.

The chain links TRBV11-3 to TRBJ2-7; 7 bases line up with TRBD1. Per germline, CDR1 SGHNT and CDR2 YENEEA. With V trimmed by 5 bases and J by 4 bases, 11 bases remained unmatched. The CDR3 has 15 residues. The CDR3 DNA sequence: TGTGCCAGCAGCAAGATAGGGGCAGGGGGATACGAGCAGTACTTC. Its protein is CASSKIGAGGYEQYF. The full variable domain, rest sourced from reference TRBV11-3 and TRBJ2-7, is EAGVVQSPRYKIIEKKQPVAFWCNPISGHNTLYWYLQNLGQGPELLIRYENEEAVDDSQLPKDRFSAERLKGVDSTLKIQPAELGDSAVYLCASSKIGAGGYEQYFGPGTRLTVT.

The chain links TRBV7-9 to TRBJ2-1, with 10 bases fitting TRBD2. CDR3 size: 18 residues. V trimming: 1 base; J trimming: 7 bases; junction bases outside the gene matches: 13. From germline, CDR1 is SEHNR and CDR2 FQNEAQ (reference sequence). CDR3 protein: CASSLGVSSGRSWNEQFF. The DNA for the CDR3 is TGTGCCAGCAGCTTAGGGGTATCTAGCGGGAGAAGTTGGAATGAGCAGTTCTTC.

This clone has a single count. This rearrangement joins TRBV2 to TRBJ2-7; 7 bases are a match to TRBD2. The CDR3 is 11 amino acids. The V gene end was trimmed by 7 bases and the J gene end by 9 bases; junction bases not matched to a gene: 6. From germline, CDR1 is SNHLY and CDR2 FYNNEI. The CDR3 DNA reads TGTGCCAGCAACACGGGCGGGGGGCAGTACTTC. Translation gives CASNTGGGQYF.

The CDR3 nucleotides are TGTGCCAGCAGACGGGGACAACGACATACCTACGAGCAGTACTTC. Amino acid sequence: CASRRGQRHTYEQYF. This sequence joins TRBV28 and TRBJ2-7, with D tentatively TRBD1 (6 bases). From germline, CDR1 is MDHEN and CDR2 SYDVKM. The germline V and J ends were trimmed by 6 bases and 2 bases, with 17 bases remaining between them. The CDR3 is 15 amino acids.

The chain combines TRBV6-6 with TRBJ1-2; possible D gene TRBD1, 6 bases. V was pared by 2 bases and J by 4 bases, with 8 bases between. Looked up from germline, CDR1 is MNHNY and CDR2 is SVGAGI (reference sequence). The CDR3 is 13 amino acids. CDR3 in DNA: TGTGCCAGCAGTTACCAGGACAGCTATGGCTACACCTTC. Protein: CASSYQDSYGYTF.